The 30 T cell receptor beta chains listed next were all sequenced from one sample in a study of cytomegalovirus exposure and HLA in healthy donors. The PCR used 60 Vbeta and 13 Jbeta primers. Repertoires were generated with immunoSEQ multiplex PCR, while TCRdb's copy carries only in-frame clones and drops some. The repertoire holds approximately 150,000 clones, about 76% seen once, with roughly 3.6% in the top ten. Material: PBMCs. The receptors come from a human donor in good health.

The chain carries TRBV28 and TRBJ2-7; possible D gene TRBD2, 6 bases. This CDR3 has 14 amino acids. CDR1 is MDHEN, CDR2 SYDVKM, per germline. V shed 5 bases and J shed 0 bases, with 11 bases lying between them. CDR3 amino acids: CASSPGTYSYEQYF. CDR3 bases: TGTGCCAGCAGTCCGGGGACTTACTCCTACGAGCAGTACTTC.

J is TRBJ2-7 and V is TRBV6-5; D is uncertain. V lost 4 bases and J 2 bases, leaving 15 bases between the germline ends. Per germline, CDR1 MNHEY and CDR2 SVGAGI. The CDR3 runs 15 residues. Here the CDR3 reads CASSSQLVVPYEQYF. CDR3 in DNA: TGTGCCAGCAGTTCTCAACTGGTTGTCCCCTACGAGCAGTACTTC.

The count of this clone is one. The rearrangement uses TRBV7-9 and TRBJ1-5; D gene ambiguous. Germline V lookup: CDR1 SEHNR, CDR2 FQNEAQ (reference sequence). CDR3 size: 14 residues. With 8 bases removed from V and 0 bases from J, the gap between germline ends came to 11 bases. The CDR3 DNA reads TGTGCCAGCGGGCAGTCTGATAGCAATCAGCCCCAGCATTTT. It translates to CASGQSDSNQPQHF.

The chain links TRBV19 to TRBJ2-1, with 8 bases lining up with TRBD2. The V gene end was trimmed by 5 bases and the J gene end by 10 bases; junction bases not matched to a gene: 19. Germline lookup yields CDR1 LNHDA and CDR2 SQIVND (reference sequence). CDR3 length: 17 amino acids. CDR3 DNA sequence: TGTGCCAGTAGTTCCCCCCCCGGGACTAGTCCCAGAGGGGAGCAGTTCTTC. Its translation is CASSSPPGTSPRGEQFF.

The chain recombines TRBV12-5 with TRBJ1-2; D is unclear. Trimming took off 3 bases at V and 4 bases at J, with 12 bases between the two ends. Per germline, CDR1 LGHNT and CDR2 FRNRAP. This CDR3 region has 14 residues. The CDR3 nucleotides read TGTGCTAGTGGTTTTTCGGCGGAGGGCTATGGCTACACCTTC. Protein sequence: CASGFSAEGYGYTF.

The gene calls are TRBV27 and TRBJ1-1; 7 bases are shared with TRBD1. The J segment lost 5 bases and the V segment lost 6 bases, leaving 9 bases of the junction unmatched. Germline V gives CDR1 MNHEY, CDR2 SMNVEV (reference sequence). This CDR3 is built from 14 residues. CDR3 DNA: TGTGCCAGCAGAATCGAGGGGGCGCGGACTGAAGCTTTCTTT. Residues: CASRIEGARTEAFF.

This clone was observed a few times. The V call is TRBV4-2, the J call TRBJ2-7; the D gene is possibly TRBD1 (6 bases). V was trimmed by 4 bases and J by 5 bases, leaving 18 bases between them. This CDR3 spans 15 amino acids. Germline V gives CDR1 LGHNA, CDR2 YNFKEQ. The CDR3 sequence is CASSPSYRDLDEQYF. CDR3 in DNA: TGTGCCAGCAGCCCTTCATACAGGGATTTGGACGAGCAGTACTTC.

This chain uses TRBV30 with TRBJ1-4, with D unresolved. Germline CDR1 and CDR2: GTSNPN and SVGIG (reference sequence). V lost 4 bases and J lost 6, with 15 bases in between. This CDR3 spans 14 amino acids. CDR3 DNA sequence: TGTGCCTGGACTAATGGGGAGGATTATGAAAAACTGTTTTTT. As protein: CAWTNGEDYEKLFF.

The chain joins TRBV18 to TRBJ2-1; no definite D call. V lost 4 bases to trimming and J lost 5 bases, with 6 bases between them. CDR1 KGHSH and CDR2 LQKENI come from the germline V gene. The length of the CDR3 is 12 residues. CDR3 nucleotides: TGTGCCAGCTCACGCACACACAATGAGCAGTTCTTC. It encodes CASSRTHNEQFF.

J is TRBJ2-5 and V is TRBV7-2; 9 positions match TRBD1. The CDR3 spans 14 residues. Germline-derived CDR1 and CDR2 are SGHTA and FQGNSA. With V trimmed by 4 bases and J by 4 bases, 4 bases remained unmatched. CDR3 in DNA: TGTGCCAGCAGCTCACAGGGGGCTGGAGAGACCCAGTACTTC. Translating it yields CASSSQGAGETQYF.

The chain uses TRBV7-2 and TRBJ1-2, with TRBD1 matching 8 bases. Germline V gives CDR1 SGHTA, CDR2 FQGNSA. This CDR3 has 15 residues. V lost 1 base to trimming and J lost 4 bases; unmatched junction nucleotides: 5. This CDR3 reads CASSLVLTGGYGYTF. The DNA for the CDR3 is TGTGCCAGCAGCTTAGTATTAACAGGGGGCTATGGCTACACCTTC.

This rearrangement joins TRBV15 to TRBJ1-1, with D perhaps TRBD1 (6 bases). Germline loops: CDR1 LNHNV, CDR2 YYDKDF (reference sequence). Trimming stripped 2 bases from V and 5 bases from J, with 21 bases between. The CDR3 consists of 17 residues. CDR3 sequence reads: CATSRHRERKGGTEAFF. The CDR3 bases are TGTGCCACCAGCAGACACCGGGAACGCAAAGGGGGTACTGAAGCTTTCTTT.

This rearrangement joins TRBV5-1 to TRBJ2-5; D is undetermined. The CDR3 length is 13 residues. The germline gives CDR1 SGHRS, CDR2 YFSETQ. V gave up 2 bases and J gave up 4 bases, with 9 bases separating them. The CDR3 loop reads CASSFNYPETQYF. The CDR3 region has the DNA TGCGCCAGCAGCTTTAACTATCCAGAGACCCAGTACTTC.

The rearrangement uses TRBV27 and TRBJ1-4; D is possibly TRBD1 (6 bases). Trimming removed 8 bases at V and 7 bases at J, with 20 bases between. Germline CDR1 MNHEY, CDR2 SMNVEV (reference sequence). The CDR3 is 15 residues long. The CDR3 region has the DNA TGTGCCAGCCGCAGACAGGTGGAGCGTAGTGAAAAACTGTTTTTT. Translation gives CASRRQVERSEKLFF.

This clone showed up just once. The V and J genes are TRBV9 and TRBJ2-3, with 9 bases that match TRBD2. The V gene end was trimmed by 3 bases and the J gene end by 0 bases; junction bases not matched to a gene: 2. The CDR3 runs to 15 residues. Germline CDR1 is SGDLS and CDR2 is YYNGEE. The chain's CDR3 is CASSGGTSSTDTQYF. The CDR3 DNA sequence: TGTGCCAGCAGCGGCGGGACTAGCAGCACAGATACGCAGTATTTT.

V gene TRBV27 combines with J gene TRBJ2-1; 9 bases are a match to TRBD1. The CDR3 has 15 amino acids. V lost 5 bases and J lost 7; bases outside the gene matches: 9. CDR1 is MNHEY and CDR2 is SMNVEV in the germline V gene (reference sequence). Here the CDR3 reads CASSIGTGRGNEQFF. In nucleotides, the CDR3 is TGTGCCAGCAGTATTGGGACAGGGAGGGGAAATGAGCAGTTCTTC.

The chain links TRBV5-4 to TRBJ1-2; D is unclear. Trimming removed 0 bases from V and 14 bases from J, with 14 bases in between. The germline V gene has CDR1 SGHNT and CDR2 YYREEE (reference sequence). The CDR3 spans 12 residues. CDR3: CASSLVGGPFTF. The CDR3 nucleotides read TGTGCCAGCAGCTTGGTCGGAGGCCCGTTTACCTTC.

The chain links TRBV15 to TRBJ1-2; D possibly corresponds to TRBD1 (5 bases). This CDR3 has 17 amino acids. The V gene's germline CDR1 is LNHNV and CDR2 YYDKDF (reference sequence). The V gene lost 5 bases and the J gene lost 4 bases, with 23 bases spanning the gap. The CDR3 is CATSHVRQFGQTYGYTF. The CDR3 DNA sequence: TGTGCCACCAGCCATGTGAGACAGTTCGGCCAAACCTATGGCTACACCTTC.

The rearrangement links TRBV13 to TRBJ1-2; a possible D gene is TRBD1 (6 bases). The CDR3 covers 14 residues. CDR1 is PRHDT and CDR2 is FYEKMQ in the germline V gene (reference sequence). The ends were cut back, 0 bases at V and 3 bases at J, with 8 bases in the middle. CDR3 region: CASSLGRTDYGYTF. The CDR3 DNA reads TGTGCCAGCAGCTTAGGTCGGACAGACTATGGCTACACCTTC.

This chain uses TRBV4-2 with TRBJ2-7; D gene unclear. V gave up 6 bases and J gave up 0 bases, with 9 bases separating them. The CDR3 is 13 amino acids. Germline V gives CDR1 LGHNA, CDR2 YNFKEQ. The CDR3: CASSRGSSYEQYF. The CDR3, as DNA: TGTGCCAGCAGTCGCGGTAGCTCCTACGAGCAGTACTTC.

This chain links TRBV14 with TRBJ1-1, with a tentative D call TRBD1 (5 bases). With 2 bases removed from V and 4 bases from J, the gap between germline ends came to 11 bases. CDR1 and CDR2 (germline): SGHDN, FVKESK. This CDR3 is built from 14 residues. CDR3 coding DNA: TGTGCCAGCAGCCAACAGGGTCTGGCCACTGAAGCTTTCTTT. Its translation is CASSQQGLATEAFF.

Remarks on this clone: A junction boundary mismatches the germline segment, possibly from a read error. The V call is TRBV7-9, the J call TRBJ2-5, with TRBD1 matching over 8 bases. This CDR3 comprises 14 residues. CDR1 is SEHNR, CDR2 FQNEAQ, per germline (reference sequence). The CDR3 DNA sequence: TGTTCCAGCAGCTCAGGGGGCCCTCAAGAGACCCAGTACTTC. As protein: CSSSSGGPQETQYF. The full variable domain, rest sourced from reference TRBV7-9 and TRBJ2-5, is DTGVSQNPRHKITKRGQNVTFRCDPISEHNRLYWYRQTLGQGPEFLTYFQNEAQLEKSRLLSDRFSAERPKGSFSTLEIQRTEQGDSAMYLCSSSSGGPQETQYFGPGTRLLVL.

This clone was counted a few times. The chain has TRBV7-6 and TRBJ2-7, with D perhaps matching TRBD2 (6 bases). The CDR3 totals 13 residues. Germline V gene sequence: CDR1 SGHVS, CDR2 FNYEAQ. Trimming took off 5 bases at V and 4 bases at J, with 12 bases between the two ends. The CDR3 nucleotides are TGTGCCAGCAGCCCAACGGAGGGGTACGAGCAGTACTTC. Its translation: CASSPTEGYEQYF.

The chain is built from TRBV7-9 and TRBJ1-2; 8 nucleotides line up with TRBD1. With V trimmed by 5 bases and J by 7 bases, 18 bases remained unmatched. The CDR3 sequence is 17 residues long. The germline CDR1 and CDR2 sequences are SEHNR and FQNEAQ (reference sequence). The CDR3 sequence: CASSLNNPGAGGSGYTF. The CDR3 DNA follows: TGTGCCAGCAGCCTAAACAATCCTGGGGCAGGGGGCTCTGGCTACACCTTC.

The chain uses TRBV6-1 and TRBJ1-1; D may be TRBD1 (6 bases). In germline, CDR1 is MNHNS, CDR2 SASEGT. The V and J ends lost 4 bases and 0 bases respectively, with 15 bases between them. This CDR3 spans 16 amino acids. CDR3 in DNA: TGTGCCAGCAGTGCAACAGGGAGGGCCATGAACACTGAAGCTTTCTTT. It is translated as CASSATGRAMNTEAFF.

This chain connects TRBV7-9 to TRBJ1-1, with D perhaps TRBD1 (6 bases). CDR3 size: 14 residues. V shed 4 bases and J shed 1 base, with 10 bases lying between them. The germline gives CDR1 SEHNR, CDR2 FQNEAQ (reference sequence). Written as DNA, the CDR3 is TGTGCCAGCAGCTCGGGGGGGGCGAACACTGAAGCTTTCTTT. This encodes CASSSGGANTEAFF.

V and J are TRBV7-2 and TRBJ1-1; TRBD1 matches 9 bases. This CDR3 comprises 14 residues. The V gene's germline CDR1 is SGHTA and CDR2 FQGNSA. V trimming: 4 bases; J trimming: 3 bases; junction bases outside the gene matches: 3. The CDR3 here is CASSWRQGDTEAFF. DNA for the CDR3: TGTGCCAGCAGCTGGAGACAGGGGGACACTGAAGCTTTCTTT.

In DNA form, the CDR3 reads TGCGCCAGCAGCTTCCTAGGGGGCATGGATGAAAAACTGTTTTTT. It yields the protein CASSFLGGMDEKLFF. This chain connects TRBV5-1 to TRBJ1-4; TRBD1 aligns across 7 bases. Germline V gene sequence: CDR1 SGHRS, CDR2 YFSETQ. Trimming cost V 2 bases and J 6 bases; bases outside gene matches: 7. The CDR3 is 15 residues long.

CDR3 in DNA: TGTGCCAGCAGTTCCAGGGCAGATACGCAGTATTTT. Translation: CASSSRADTQYF. The V and J genes are TRBV6-6 and TRBJ2-3; possible D gene TRBD1, 5 bases. The CDR3 has 12 amino acids. The V gene's germline CDR1 is MNHNY and CDR2 SVGAGI (reference sequence). V shed 4 bases and J shed 4 bases, with 6 bases lying between them.

This chain uses TRBV11-2 with TRBJ2-5; a weak D match, TRBD2 (6 bases). This CDR3 is built from 17 residues. V was trimmed by 1 base and J by 1 base, leaving 16 bases between them. Germline V gene lookup returns CDR1 SGHAT and CDR2 FQNNGV. The CDR3 loop reads CASSLVRSGNSQETQYF. CDR3 bases: TGTGCCAGCAGCTTAGTACGTAGCGGAAACTCCCAAGAGACCCAGTACTTC.